These T cell receptor beta chains were read from a single sample in a study of metastatic and nonmetastatic thyroid tumors. TCRdb ran MiXCR on the PCR reads. Of under 30,000 clones listed, under 25% are singletons. Sequenced sample: blood. The receptors shown here come from a female donor with papillary thyroid cancer or a benign thyroid nodule (not recorded which). Some clones in this sample may be carry-over from other donors' samples. CDR3s include the opening cysteine and the closing phenylalanine or tryptophan. Fields, in order: clone size, V gene, J gene, CDR3 protein. Clone size is given for some rows only: seen once, a few or many times, or a class if the clone is expanded.

clone size: many; V gene: TRBV20-1; J gene: TRBJ1-1; CDR3 protein: CSAAVNRGRSKAFF
clone size: many; V gene: TRBV11-3; J gene: TRBJ2-1; CDR3 protein: CASSREDNEQFF
clone size: many; V gene: TRBV30; J gene: TRBJ1-6; CDR3 protein: CAWSAGTGSPLHF
clone size: NA; V gene: TRBV7-6; J gene: TRBJ2-2; CDR3 protein: CASSLESSGDNTGELFF
clone size: NA; V gene: TRBV5-1; J gene: TRBJ1-6; CDR3 protein: CASSSRGRDGNNSPLHF
clone size: many; V gene: TRBV6-6; J gene: TRBJ2-5; CDR3 protein: CASSYSRGRGETQYF
clone size: NA; V gene: TRBV5-1; J gene: TRBJ2-7; CDR3 protein: CASSFVHSGGTSGYEQYF
clone size: many; V gene: TRBV11-1; J gene: TRBJ2-7; CDR3 protein: CASSPGTGPFEQYF
clone size: many; V gene: TRBV6-2/TRBV6-3; J gene: TRBJ2-7; CDR3 protein: CASSHEAGSYEQYF
clone size: NA; V gene: TRBV5-1; J gene: TRBJ1-2; CDR3 protein: CASSLVSVHGYTF
clone size: many; V gene: TRBV19; J gene: TRBJ2-3; CDR3 protein: CASRLAGGSDTQYF
clone size: NA; V gene: TRBV19; J gene: TRBJ1-2; CDR3 protein: CASTTYRSGGYTF
clone size: many; V gene: TRBV6-2/TRBV6-3; J gene: TRBJ2-5; CDR3 protein: CASSYQETQYF
clone size: NA; V gene: TRBV5-1; J gene: TRBJ1-6; CDR3 protein: CASSLGAGADSPLHF
clone size: many; V gene: TRBV19; J gene: TRBJ2-2; CDR3 protein: CASSRDSAGELFF
clone size: NA; V gene: TRBV28; J gene: TRBJ2-7; CDR3 protein: CASSSPGTGRYEQYF
clone size: few; V gene: TRBV28; J gene: TRBJ1-5; CDR3 protein: CTSSFSGRYNHPQHF
clone size: NA; V gene: TRBV11-2; J gene: TRBJ2-7; CDR3 protein: CASTFAGFPGEQYF
clone size: many; V gene: TRBV20-1; J gene: TRBJ2-3; CDR3 protein: CSASRAGDVDTQYF
clone size: many; V gene: TRBV7-3; J gene: TRBJ2-1; CDR3 protein: CASSIGTGGSYNEQFF
clone size: few; V gene: TRBV12-3/TRBV12-4; J gene: TRBJ2-3; CDR3 protein: CASSLAGFGTQYF
clone size: many; V gene: TRBV9; J gene: TRBJ2-7; CDR3 protein: CASSPTNRDGNPYEQYF
clone size: many; V gene: TRBV18; J gene: TRBJ1-1; CDR3 protein: CASSPRSLRDEAFF
clone size: many; V gene: TRBV3-1; J gene: TRBJ1-2; CDR3 protein: CASSQERGRATF
clone size: few; V gene: TRBV19; J gene: TRBJ2-1; CDR3 protein: CASSTASGRSNEQFF
clone size: NA; V gene: TRBV6-1; J gene: TRBJ2-7; CDR3 protein: CASSQYGQGLEQYF
clone size: many; V gene: TRBV10-3; J gene: TRBJ2-5; CDR3 protein: CAISYTFRDRDLSNQETQYF
clone size: many; V gene: TRBV4-1; J gene: TRBJ1-2; CDR3 protein: CASSQDWSGAEGYTF
clone size: many; V gene: TRBV4-3; J gene: TRBJ1-1; CDR3 protein: CASSQVVRRDRVHTEAFF
clone size: NA; V gene: TRBV6-2/TRBV6-3; J gene: TRBJ2-1; CDR3 protein: CASRGQWAGLGRYNEQFF
clone size: NA; V gene: TRBV27; J gene: TRBJ2-2; CDR3 protein: CASSFVAGATGELFF
clone size: few; V gene: TRBV6-1; J gene: TRBJ1-2; CDR3 protein: CASIPTGTVFYGYTF
clone size: few; V gene: TRBV28; J gene: TRBJ2-7; CDR3 protein: CASSTSGAVQYEQYF
clone size: many; V gene: TRBV27; J gene: TRBJ1-2; CDR3 protein: CASRTGFGYTF
clone size: NA; V gene: TRBV30; J gene: TRBJ2-5; CDR3 protein: CAWSVVGGYKETQYF
clone size: many; V gene: TRBV7-2; J gene: TRBJ2-1; CDR3 protein: CASSLGLGGEQFF
clone size: NA; V gene: TRBV24-1; J gene: TRBJ2-2; CDR3 protein: CATSEDSGSRELLF
clone size: many; V gene: TRBV19; J gene: TRBJ1-2; CDR3 protein: CASSIGAPSRGYGYTF
clone size: many; V gene: TRBV6-1; J gene: TRBJ2-5; CDR3 protein: CASMVSREGETQYF
clone size: NA; V gene: TRBV20-1; J gene: TRBJ2-3; CDR3 protein: CSASRGAGEDTQYF
clone size: many; V gene: TRBV6-1; J gene: TRBJ2-3; CDR3 protein: CASSGWLQQKSTDTQYF
clone size: many; V gene: TRBV27; J gene: TRBJ2-1; CDR3 protein: CASSLSGGQAFPGPYNEQFF
clone size: NA; V gene: TRBV30; J gene: TRBJ2-1; CDR3 protein: CAWSWQSSYNEQFF
clone size: many; V gene: TRBV7-6; J gene: TRBJ2-3; CDR3 protein: CASSLASRQPTDTQYF
clone size: NA; V gene: TRBV11-2; J gene: TRBJ2-1; CDR3 protein: CASSLGGWCRAGNEQFF
clone size: many; V gene: TRBV20-1; J gene: TRBJ1-3; CDR3 protein: CSASPHFLSGNTIYF
clone size: few; V gene: TRBV27; J gene: TRBJ2-3; CDR3 protein: CASTVSSTDTQYF